The sequence of this T cell receptor (beta chain) was determined in a study of shared clonotypes between healthy human individuals. Study results and limitations: Despite large depth, rarefaction showed incomplete sorted-subset sequencing. Measured sharing among donors was expected to vary with sequencing depth. Non-shared clonotypes were found to have lower generation probabilities than the clonotypes that were shared by all four of the sorted-subset donors.

A word on this clone: The antigen is undetermined.

Germline CDR1 reads LNHNV; CDR2 reads YYDKDF (reference sequence). V was cut by 3 bases and J by 0 bases, with 11 bases left in between. This CDR3 has 15 residues. Naive-designated CD8 cells lacked CD45RO, were positively enriched for CCR7, and omitted terminally differentiated effector memory CD45RA+ cells. Assay used: immunoSEQ multiplex PCR; TCRdb lists only in-frame clones, some missing. The repertoire consists of approximately 2,200,000 clones, with roughly 91% occurring once and the leading ten covering under 2%. This clonotype originated in a man aged 18-30 years in good health. Some clones in this sample may be carry-over from other donors' samples. The specimen sequenced was naive CD8+ T cells from PBMCs. This chain connects TRBV15 to TRBJ1-1; D gene uncertain. The CDR3 region is CATSSQAGVNTEAFF. The DNA for the CDR3 is TGTGCCACCAGCAGCCAGGCGGGAGTGAACACTGAAGCTTTCTTT.